This T cell receptor (beta chain) was identified during a study of T cell responses to AZD1222 COVID-19 vaccine. As concerns this clone: The antigen remains unidentified.

Study-level results: The study found Spike-specific TCR breadth and depth rose after two AZD1222 doses. At 160-218 and 743-854, vaccine-associated CD4 TCRs were dominant, and they spanned spike.

CDR3 length: 16 residues. Trimming removed 1 base from V and 5 bases from J; junction bases left unmatched: 8. Generated by immunoSEQ multiplex PCR, the TCRdb table keeps only in-frame clones and is missing some. The sample lists 100,000 to 150,000 clones; 80% to 90% were seen once. Sequencing was performed on peripheral blood, taken on day 0 of AZD1222 vaccination. The gene calls are TRBV23-1 and TRBJ2-7; 10 nucleotides agree with TRBD2. TRBV23-1 is known as an ORF, though its function is uncertain. This sequence originates from an adult in good health. The CDR3 sequence is CASSQYTSGVSHEQYF. As DNA, the CDR3 is TGCGCCAGCAGTCAATATACTAGCGGGGTAAGCCACGAGCAGTACTTC.